The clone carrying this T cell receptor beta chain has just one count. The data belong to a study of blood T cell repertoires in COVID-19. Study context: Sites in the United States, Italy and Spain provided acute and convalescent COVID-19 samples.

In the study's own analysis: Cell counts per sample came from amplifying reference gene primers. Using immunoSEQ multiplex PCR, the repertoire was profiled, and TCRdb retains in-frame clones only, with some absent. V and J calls and clone size are copied from that table; D and trimming were computed from the DNA. The table includes 200,000 to 250,000 clones, about 85% detected once. Germline CDR1 reads LNHNV; CDR2 reads YYDKDF (reference sequence). The J segment lost 0 bases and the V segment lost 4 bases, leaving 18 bases of the junction unmatched. The CDR3 runs to 22 residues. Sequencing used peripheral blood. The TCR comes from a woman aged 18-35 years who had recovered from COVID-19. The rearrangement links TRBV15 to TRBJ2-2; 12 nucleotides match TRBD2. CDR3 residues: CATSTRIPGLAGFFSNTGELFF. The CDR3 nucleotides read TGTGCCACCAGCACCCGCATACCGGGACTAGCGGGTTTTTTCTCGAACACCGGGGAGCTGTTTTTT.